The rows below give T cell receptor beta chains drawn from one sample of a study of blood T cell repertoires in COVID-19. Clones were read by immunoSEQ multiplex PCR, and TCRdb kept only the in-frame ones, dropping some. Of 120,000 to 150,000 clones in the sample, roughly 79% were seen once. The sequenced sample was peripheral blood. The source of these receptors is a human donor with acute or convalescent COVID-19. The donor label of this sample is uncertain. The CDR3 runs from the conserved cysteine through the conserved F or W. Fields, in order: clone size, V gene, D gene, J gene, CDR3 DNA, CDR3 protein. D genes are given only for firm matches. A clone size is listed for some rows: how often the clone was seen (once, few, many), or a class if it is expanded.

clone_size: once; v_call: TRBV3-1/TRBV3-2; d_call: TRBD1; j_call: TRBJ2-5; cdr3_nt: TGTGCCAGCACCAGGACAGGGGTGATGGAGACCCAGTACTTC; cdr3_aa: CASTRTGVMETQYF
clone_size: -; v_call: TRBV3-1/TRBV3-2; d_call: TRBD1; j_call: TRBJ1-1; cdr3_nt: TGTGCCAGCAGCCGCGGACAGGTGAACACTGAAGCTTTCTTT; cdr3_aa: CASSRGQVNTEAFF
clone_size: few; v_call: TRBV7-9; d_call: TRBD1; j_call: TRBJ2-7; cdr3_nt: TGTGCCAGCAGCTCTGGGACAGCGCCCGAGCAGTACTTC; cdr3_aa: CASSSGTAPEQYF
clone_size: -; v_call: TRBV9; d_call: -; j_call: TRBJ1-1; cdr3_nt: TGTGCCAGCAGCTTGGACTCCGGAGCGTACACTGAAGCTTTCTTT; cdr3_aa: CASSLDSGAYTEAFF
clone_size: -; v_call: TRBV10-3; d_call: TRBD1; j_call: TRBJ2-7; cdr3_nt: TGTGCCATCACCGAGACAGGGTACGAGCAGTACTTC; cdr3_aa: CAITETGYEQYF
clone_size: -; v_call: TRBV6-6; d_call: -; j_call: TRBJ1-5; cdr3_nt: TGTGCCAGCAGGGGAACCGACAGGAAGAGCAATCAGCCCCAGCATTTT; cdr3_aa: CASRGTDRKSNQPQHF
clone_size: -; v_call: TRBV5-1; d_call: -; j_call: TRBJ2-1; cdr3_nt: TGCGCCAGCAGCTCAGGGGATGCCACCTACAATGAGCAGTTCTTC; cdr3_aa: CASSSGDATYNEQFF
clone_size: -; v_call: TRBV2; d_call: -; j_call: TRBJ2-1; cdr3_nt: TGTGCCAGCAGTCCCTCGAGGGAGCAGTTCTTC; cdr3_aa: CASSPSREQFF
clone_size: -; v_call: TRBV6-5; d_call: -; j_call: TRBJ2-3; cdr3_nt: TGTGCCAGCAGTTACTCGTCGAGGCCTAGCACAGATACGCAGTATTTT; cdr3_aa: CASSYSSRPSTDTQYF
clone_size: -; v_call: TRBV5-5; d_call: -; j_call: TRBJ1-3; cdr3_nt: TGTGCCAGCAGCTTCGACACATTTTCTGGAAACACCATATATTTT; cdr3_aa: CASSFDTFSGNTIYF
clone_size: -; v_call: TRBV2; d_call: -; j_call: TRBJ1-2; cdr3_nt: TGTGCCTTCGGACAAGGGATGCGATATGGCTACACCTTC; cdr3_aa: CAFGQGMRYGYTF
clone_size: -; v_call: TRBV2; d_call: -; j_call: TRBJ2-1; cdr3_nt: TGTGCCAACTCCTTCTCGGATGAGCAGTTCTTC; cdr3_aa: CANSFSDEQFF
clone_size: -; v_call: TRBV2; d_call: TRBD1; j_call: TRBJ2-7; cdr3_nt: TGTGCCAGCAGTCTCCAGGGGGAGATCGAGCAGTACTTC; cdr3_aa: CASSLQGEIEQYF
clone_size: -; v_call: TRBV7-2; d_call: -; j_call: TRBJ1-1; cdr3_nt: TGTGCCAGCAGCACCCGACCCGGGGAGAGAACTGAAGCTTTCTTT; cdr3_aa: CASSTRPGERTEAFF
clone_size: -; v_call: TRBV2; d_call: -; j_call: TRBJ1-2; cdr3_nt: TGTGCCAGCAGTGAAACAGGGTTCTCTCCTGGCTACACCTTC; cdr3_aa: CASSETGFSPGYTF
clone_size: -; v_call: TRBV6-6; d_call: TRBD2; j_call: TRBJ2-2; cdr3_nt: TGTGCCAGCAGTCGAGGACTAGCGGGGGGACCGAACACCGGGGAGCTGTTTTTT; cdr3_aa: CASSRGLAGGPNTGELFF
clone_size: -; v_call: TRBV7-9; d_call: -; j_call: TRBJ2-7; cdr3_nt: TGTGCCAGCAGCCTCAGGGGCCTTGTGTCCTACGAGCAGTACTTC; cdr3_aa: CASSLRGLVSYEQYF
clone_size: -; v_call: TRBV3-1/TRBV3-2; d_call: TRBD1; j_call: TRBJ2-2; cdr3_nt: TGTGCCAGCAGCCTATGGACAGGGGCCGGGGAGCTGTTTTTT; cdr3_aa: CASSLWTGAGELFF
clone_size: few; v_call: TRBV7-8; d_call: -; j_call: TRBJ1-2; cdr3_nt: TGTGCCAGCAGCTACAGGGAATTTGACTATGGCTACACCTTC; cdr3_aa: CASSYREFDYGYTF
clone_size: -; v_call: TRBV6-5; d_call: TRBD1; j_call: TRBJ1-5; cdr3_nt: TGTGCCAGCAGGAGACAGGGGGCGAGTCAGCCCCAGCATTTT; cdr3_aa: CASRRQGASQPQHF
clone_size: once; v_call: TRBV6-6; d_call: -; j_call: TRBJ1-5; cdr3_nt: TGTGCCAGCACCACACGGGGGGGCGGGCGCAATCAGCCCCAGCATTTT; cdr3_aa: CASTTRGGGRNQPQHF
clone_size: -; v_call: TRBV10-1; d_call: -; j_call: TRBJ2-1; cdr3_nt: TGCGCCAGCAGTGATACGGGGAGGGAGCAGTTCTTC; cdr3_aa: CASSDTGREQFF
clone_size: -; v_call: TRBV6-5; d_call: -; j_call: TRBJ1-1; cdr3_nt: TGTGCCAGCAGTTTCCGACAACAGGACACTGAAGCTTTCTTT; cdr3_aa: CASSFRQQDTEAFF